This T cell receptor (beta chain) was observed in a study of persistence of HIV-infected CD4 T cells. The study, taken as a whole, reports: TCRbeta richness was lower in CMV- and Gag-responding cells than in anti-CD3/anti-CD28-responding cells.

Turning to this clone: Its target is unknown.

Stimulation used approximately 9.6 ug/mL lysate from CMV-infected fibroblasts. CD40L-negative CD69-negative CD45RO-high memory CD4+ T cells were sorted as populations depleted of antigen-responding cells. Stimulated PBMCs had first been depleted of CD8+ T cells. CD8-depleted PBMCs were stimulated more than 15 hours with anti-CD28/CD49d costimulation, CD40-blocking antibody and enfuvirtide. Sequencing used immunoSEQ version 4 in survey mode. Clones were sequenced by immunoSEQ multiplex PCR, and TCRdb holds only the in-frame ones, with some missing. The table lists 25,000 to 35,000 clones, about 80% of them singletons. Germline V gene lookup returns CDR1 DFQATT and CDR2 SNEGSKA (reference sequence). With 5 bases removed from V and 5 bases from J, the gap between germline ends came to 9 bases. The CDR3 loop spans 11 amino acids.

Material: CD4+ T cells sorted from PBMCs after roughly 18-hour stimulation, obtained from a patient who received antiretroviral therapy. The sequence came from an adult woman with HIV who was CMV-seropositive. This chain links TRBV20-1 with TRBJ1-1; D might be TRBD1 (5 bases). The CDR3: CSAEGETEAFF. In DNA form, the CDR3 reads TGCAGTGCTGAAGGGGAAACTGAAGCTTTCTTT.